What follows are 13 T cell receptor beta chains derived from one specimen sequenced in a study of cytomegalovirus exposure and HLA in healthy donors. Assay: immunoSEQ multiplex PCR; the TCRdb copy retains only in-frame clones and omits some. The table shows some 230,000 clones, with just over 90% occurring only once. Specimen: PBMCs. These TCRs come from a woman younger than 30 in good health and CMV-seronegative.

J is TRBJ2-2 and V is TRBV19; TRBD2 agrees at 7 bases. CDR1 and CDR2 (germline): LNHDA, SQIVND (reference sequence). Losses at the gene ends were 5 bases for V and 5 bases for J; bases not matched to a gene: 11. The CDR3 totals 16 residues. CDR3 amino acids: CASSSPPGLPTGELFF. CDR3 bases: TGTGCCAGTAGTTCCCCACCGGGACTACCAACCGGGGAGCTGTTTTTT.

The rearrangement uses TRBV29-1 and TRBJ1-1; TRBD1 matches at 7 bases. The V segment lost 6 bases and the J segment 5 bases; nucleotides outside the gene matches: 9. Germline lookup yields CDR1 SQVTM and CDR2 ANQGSEA. This CDR3 comprises 13 residues. CDR3: CSVIIQGWTEAFF. In DNA, the CDR3 is TGCAGCGTCATAATACAGGGGTGGACTGAAGCTTTCTTT.

V and J are TRBV5-1 and TRBJ1-1; no reliable D call. Trimming took off 1 base at V and 2 bases at J, with 9 bases between the two ends. The CDR3 sequence is 14 residues long. The germline V gene has CDR1 SGHRS and CDR2 YFSETQ. The CDR3 spells CASSLRLGNTEAFF. The CDR3 DNA follows: TGCGCCAGCAGCTTGCGACTGGGTAACACTGAAGCTTTCTTT.

Only one count was recorded for this clone. The chain employs TRBV6-5 and TRBJ2-1; maybe TRBD2 (7 bases). The CDR3 is 16 amino acids. The germline gives CDR1 MNHEY, CDR2 SVGAGI. Trimming stripped 4 bases from V and 7 bases from J, with 20 bases between. The CDR3, as DNA: TGTGCCAGCAGTTCCACGGGAGGAGGGGGACGAAATGAGCAGTTCTTC. It specifies CASSSTGGGGRNEQFF.

V and J are TRBV6-5 and TRBJ2-4, with 10 bases fitting TRBD1. Germline CDR1 MNHEY, CDR2 SVGAGI. The CDR3 has 16 residues. Germline trimming cut 2 bases from V and 1 base from J; bases unmatched to any gene: 2. CDR3 nucleotides: TGTGCCAGCAGTTACCAGGACAGGGGGGCCAAAAACATTCAGTACTTC. Amino acids: CASSYQDRGAKNIQYF.

The chain joins TRBV5-1 to TRBJ2-1; 7 bases map to TRBD2. The CDR3 totals 13 residues. Germline trimming cut 5 bases from V and 4 bases from J; bases unmatched to any gene: 3. CDR1 is SGHRS and CDR2 is YFSETQ in the germline V gene. In nucleotides, the CDR3 is TGCGCCAGCAGGGGAGGGAATTACAATGAGCAGTTCTTC. Its protein is CASRGGNYNEQFF.

This clone came up a few times. This rearrangement joins TRBV2 to TRBJ2-2; the match to TRBD1 covers 7 bases. Trimming removed 7 bases from V and 1 base from J; junction bases left unmatched: 3. The germline V gene encodes CDR1 SNHLY and CDR2 FYNNEI. The CDR3 has 14 residues. CDR3: CASIRDRNTGELFF. In DNA, the CDR3 is TGTGCCAGCATACGGGACAGGAACACCGGGGAGCTGTTTTTT.

This clone has a single count. The rearrangement joins TRBV18 to TRBJ2-3; D is possibly TRBD1 (6 bases). Trimming shortened V by 2 bases and J by 2 bases, and 8 bases separated the two germline ends. Germline lookup yields CDR1 KGHSH and CDR2 LQKENI. This CDR3 comprises 14 residues. The CDR3 region is CASSPSGVTDTQYF. The CDR3 bases are TGTGCCAGCTCACCATCAGGGGTCACAGATACGCAGTATTTT.

The genes are TRBV29-1 and TRBJ2-1; 7 bases are shared with TRBD2. The CDR3 is made up of 13 amino acids. V lost 4 bases to trimming and J lost 6 bases; unmatched junction nucleotides: 6. The V gene's germline CDR1 is SQVTM and CDR2 ANQGSEA. CDR3 in DNA: TGCAGCGTTGGATGGGCGGGAGCCAATGAGCAGTTCTTC. Its translation is CSVGWAGANEQFF.

This clone was recorded once. The chain uses TRBV11-2 and TRBJ2-7; 7 positions match TRBD2. CDR3 length equals 16 residues. With V trimmed by 4 bases and J by 5 bases, 14 bases remained unmatched. Germline values: CDR1 SGHAT, CDR2 FQNNGV. CDR3 loop: CASSSLRPSGTHEQYF. Here the CDR3 DNA reads TGTGCCAGCAGCTCTCTTCGGCCTAGCGGCACGCACGAGCAGTACTTC. Combining the CDR3 with reference TRBV11-2 and TRBJ2-7 gives the whole variable domain EAGVAQSPRYKIIEKRQSVAFWCNPISGHATLYWYQQILGQGPKLLIQFQNNGVVDDSQLPKDRFSAERLKGVDSTLKIQPAKLEDSAVYLCASSSLRPSGTHEQYFGPGTRLTVT.

The rearrangement joins TRBV4-2 to TRBJ2-7, with D tentatively TRBD1 (5 bases). Germline-derived CDR1 and CDR2 are LGHNA and YNFKEQ. This CDR3 is 16 amino acids long. Trimming removed 4 bases from V and 3 bases from J, with 19 bases in between. The CDR3 nucleotides read TGTGCCAGCAGCCTAGAAAGACAGCCACAGAACTACGAGCAGTACTTC. Translating it yields CASSLERQPQNYEQYF.

The V gene is TRBV30, the J gene TRBJ1-2; TRBD1 agrees at 7 bases. J gave up 4 bases and V 2 bases, and 7 bases lay outside the gene matches. This CDR3 contains 14 residues. Germline V gives CDR1 GTSNPN, CDR2 SVGIG (reference sequence). The CDR3 protein is CAWSLLTGSYGYTF. CDR3 DNA: TGTGCCTGGAGTTTATTGACAGGGTCCTATGGCTACACCTTC.

This chain connects TRBV27 to TRBJ2-3; maybe TRBD2 (5 bases). Germline CDR1 MNHEY, CDR2 SMNVEV (reference sequence). The V end was cut by 6 bases, the J end by 3 bases, with 10 bases between. The CDR3 totals 13 residues. The CDR3 sequence is CASRTWRTDTQYF. The CDR3 bases are TGTGCCAGCAGGACCTGGAGGACAGATACGCAGTATTTT.